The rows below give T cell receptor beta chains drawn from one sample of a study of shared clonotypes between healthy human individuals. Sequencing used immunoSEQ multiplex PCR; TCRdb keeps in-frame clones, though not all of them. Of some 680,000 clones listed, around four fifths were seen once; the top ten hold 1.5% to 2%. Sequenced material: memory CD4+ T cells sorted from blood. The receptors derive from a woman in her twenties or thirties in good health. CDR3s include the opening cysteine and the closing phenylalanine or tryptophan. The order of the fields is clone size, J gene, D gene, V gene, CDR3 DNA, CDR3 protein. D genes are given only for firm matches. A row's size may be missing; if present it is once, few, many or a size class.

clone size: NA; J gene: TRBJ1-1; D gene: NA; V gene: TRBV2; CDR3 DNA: TGTGCCAGCGCAGCCGAAGACACTGAAGCTTTCTTT; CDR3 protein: CASAAEDTEAFF
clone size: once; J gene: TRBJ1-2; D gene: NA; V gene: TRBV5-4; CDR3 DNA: TGTGCCAGCAGGGCCCTGTCGGACGGCTATGGCTACACCTTC; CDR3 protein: CASRALSDGYGYTF
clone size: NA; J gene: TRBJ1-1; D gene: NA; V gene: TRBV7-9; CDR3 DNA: TGTGCCAGCAGATTACAGGGCAGTAAGAACACTGAAGCTTTCTTT; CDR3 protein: CASRLQGSKNTEAFF
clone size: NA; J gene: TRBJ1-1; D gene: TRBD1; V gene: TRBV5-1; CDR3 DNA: TGCGCCAGCAGCTTTACCGGGACAGGGGGCTTCGACACTGAAGCTTTCTTT; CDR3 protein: CASSFTGTGGFDTEAFF
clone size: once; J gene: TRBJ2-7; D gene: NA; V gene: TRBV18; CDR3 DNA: TGTGCCAGCTCACTAACCGTCGGCTCCTACGAGCAGTACTTC; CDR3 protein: CASSLTVGSYEQYF
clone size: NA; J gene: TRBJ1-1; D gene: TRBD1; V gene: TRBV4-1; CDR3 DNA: TGCGCCAGCAGCCTTTCCCGGGCAGGGGGCGTTTGGACTGAAGCTTTCTTT; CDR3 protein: CASSLSRAGGVWTEAFF
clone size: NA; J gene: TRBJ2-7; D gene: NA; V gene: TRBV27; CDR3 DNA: TGTGCCAGCAGTACCCGGCAGGGCTACGAGCAGTACTTC; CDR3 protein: CASSTRQGYEQYF
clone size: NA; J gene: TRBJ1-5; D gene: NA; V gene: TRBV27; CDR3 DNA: TGTGCCAGCAGGGCGGCGGGAGCGGGCAATCAGCCCCAGCATTTT; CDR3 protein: CASRAAGAGNQPQHF
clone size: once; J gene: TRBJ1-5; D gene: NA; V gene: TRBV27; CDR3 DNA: TGTGCCAGCAGTTTATCGAGCGTCAGGCCTTGGCCCCAGCATTTT; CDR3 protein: CASSLSSVRPWPQHF
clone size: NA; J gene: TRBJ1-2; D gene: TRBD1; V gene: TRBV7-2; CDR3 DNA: TGTGCCAGCAGCCCATCGACAGGGGGTAATTTCGGCTACACCTTC; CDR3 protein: CASSPSTGGNFGYTF
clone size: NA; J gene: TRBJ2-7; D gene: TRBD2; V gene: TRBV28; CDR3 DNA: TGTGCCAGCAGAAGAAGGAAAGCAGCGGGAGCCCTTTCCTACGAGCAGTACTTC; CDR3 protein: CASRRRKAAGALSYEQYF
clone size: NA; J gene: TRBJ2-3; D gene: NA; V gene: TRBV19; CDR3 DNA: TGTGCCAGTAGACCAGCTAGCACAGATACGCAGTATTTT; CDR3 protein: CASRPASTDTQYF
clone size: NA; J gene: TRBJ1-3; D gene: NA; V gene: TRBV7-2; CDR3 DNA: TGTGCCAGCAGCCCCCGACAGTCTGGAAACACCATATATTTT; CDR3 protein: CASSPRQSGNTIYF
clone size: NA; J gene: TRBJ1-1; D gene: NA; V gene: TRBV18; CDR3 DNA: TGTGCCAGCTCACCACTACAGGGAGTCACTGAAGCTTTCTTT; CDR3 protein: CASSPLQGVTEAFF
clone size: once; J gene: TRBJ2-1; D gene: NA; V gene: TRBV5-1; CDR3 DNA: TGCGCCAGCTCAGGGGGGAGAGGCGGCAATGAGCAGTTCTTC; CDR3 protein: CASSGGRGGNEQFF
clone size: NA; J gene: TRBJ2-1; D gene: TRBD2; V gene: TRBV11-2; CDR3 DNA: TGTGCCAGCAGCAGAGGGTCCCTAACTAGCGGGAGCTCCTACAATGAGCAGTTCTTC; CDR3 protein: CASSRGSLTSGSSYNEQFF
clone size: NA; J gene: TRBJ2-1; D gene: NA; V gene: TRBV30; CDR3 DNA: TGTGCCTGGAGTGTAGGGGCCTACAATGAGCAGTTCTTC; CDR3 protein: CAWSVGAYNEQFF
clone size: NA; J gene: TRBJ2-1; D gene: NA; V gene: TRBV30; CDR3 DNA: TGTGCCGGTGGTCGAGGTTACAATGAGCAGTTCTTC; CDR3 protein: CAGGRGYNEQFF
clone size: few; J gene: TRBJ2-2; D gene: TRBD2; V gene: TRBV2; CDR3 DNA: TGTGCCAGCAATCCTGGACTAGCGGGAGGCCCGAACACCGGGGAGCTGTTTTTT; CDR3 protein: CASNPGLAGGPNTGELFF
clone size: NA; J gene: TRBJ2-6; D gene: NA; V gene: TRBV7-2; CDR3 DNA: TGTGCCAGCAGGGACTGGAGATCTGGGGCCAACGTCCTGACTTTC; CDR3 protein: CASRDWRSGANVLTF
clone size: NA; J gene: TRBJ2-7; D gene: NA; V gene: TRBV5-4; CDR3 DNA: TGTGCCAGCAGCTTGGTTGGGGCCTCCGGGTACGAGCAGTACTTC; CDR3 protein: CASSLVGASGYEQYF
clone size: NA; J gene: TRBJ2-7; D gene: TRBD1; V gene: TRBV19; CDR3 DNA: TGTGCCAGTAGCCCCCGGACAGGGTCTTCCTACGAGCAGTACTTC; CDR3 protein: CASSPRTGSSYEQYF
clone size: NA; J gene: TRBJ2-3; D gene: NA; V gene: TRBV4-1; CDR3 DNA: TGCGCCAGCAGCCCCCGAGCAACAGGGAAGTCAGATACGCAGTATTTT; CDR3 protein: CASSPRATGKSDTQYF
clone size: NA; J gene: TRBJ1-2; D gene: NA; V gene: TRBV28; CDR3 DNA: TGTGCCAGCAGTTTATCGGTGTATGGCTACACCTTC; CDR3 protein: CASSLSVYGYTF
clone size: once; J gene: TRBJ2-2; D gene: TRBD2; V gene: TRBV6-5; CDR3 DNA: TGTGCCAGCACTCCATCCGGGGACTACGGGGAGCTGTTTTTT; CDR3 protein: CASTPSGDYGELFF
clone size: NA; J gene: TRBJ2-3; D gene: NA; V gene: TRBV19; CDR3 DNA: TGTGCCAGTAAGCATGAATCTAGCACAGATACGCAGTATTTT; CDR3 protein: CASKHESSTDTQYF
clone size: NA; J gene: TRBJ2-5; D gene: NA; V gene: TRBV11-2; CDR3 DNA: TGTGCCAGCAGCTTGGCGAAGTCCCAGTACTTC; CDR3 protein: CASSLAKSQYF
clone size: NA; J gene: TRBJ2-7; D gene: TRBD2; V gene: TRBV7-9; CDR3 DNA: TGTGCCAGCAGCTTGGAAGGACTAGCCTACGAGCAGTACTTC; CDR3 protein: CASSLEGLAYEQYF
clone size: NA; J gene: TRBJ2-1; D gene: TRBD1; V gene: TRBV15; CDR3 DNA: TGTGCCACCAGCAGAGATGGAGGACAGGGCTACAATGAGCAGTTCTTC; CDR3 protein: CATSRDGGQGYNEQFF
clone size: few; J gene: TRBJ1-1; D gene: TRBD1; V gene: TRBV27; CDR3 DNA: TGTGCCAGCAGACAAACCTCATCAGGGGGTAGGACGAACACTGAAGCTTTCTTT; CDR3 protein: CASRQTSSGGRTNTEAFF
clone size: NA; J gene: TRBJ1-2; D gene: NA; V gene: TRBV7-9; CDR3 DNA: TGTGCCAGCAGCTTAGACAGAACGGCTCCAAACTATGGCTACACCTTC; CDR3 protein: CASSLDRTAPNYGYTF